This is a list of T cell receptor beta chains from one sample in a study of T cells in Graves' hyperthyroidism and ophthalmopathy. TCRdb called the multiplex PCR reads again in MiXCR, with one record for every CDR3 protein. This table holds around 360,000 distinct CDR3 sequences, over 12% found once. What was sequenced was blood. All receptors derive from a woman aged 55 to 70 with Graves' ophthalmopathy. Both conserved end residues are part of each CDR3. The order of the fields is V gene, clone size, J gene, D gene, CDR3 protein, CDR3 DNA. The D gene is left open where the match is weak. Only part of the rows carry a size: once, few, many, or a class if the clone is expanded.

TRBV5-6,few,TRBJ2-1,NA,CASSVTGEGNEQFF,TGTGCCAGCAGCGTGACAGGGGAGGGCAATGAGCAGTTCTTC
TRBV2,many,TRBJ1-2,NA,CASSEVGIYGYTF,TGTGCCAGCAGTGAGGTGGGGATCTATGGCTACACCTTC
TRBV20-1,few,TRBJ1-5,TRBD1,CSARDRGRGNQPQHF,TGCAGTGCTAGAGACAGGGGGAGAGGCAATCAGCCCCAGCATTTT
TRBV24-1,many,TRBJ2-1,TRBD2,CAPGDAGGQDEQFF,TGTGCCCCGGGCGATGCGGGAGGGCAGGATGAGCAGTTCTTC
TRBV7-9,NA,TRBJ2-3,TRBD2,CASSRGLAGVPDTQYF,TGTGCCAGCAGTAGAGGACTAGCGGGAGTTCCAGATACGCAGTATTTT
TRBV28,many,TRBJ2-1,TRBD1,CASSFTGVRDEQFF,TGTGCCAGCAGTTTCACAGGGGTAAGGGATGAGCAGTTCTTC
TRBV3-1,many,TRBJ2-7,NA,CASSQVRANEQYF,TGTGCCAGCAGCCAAGTCAGGGCCAACGAGCAGTACTTC
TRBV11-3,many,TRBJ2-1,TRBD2,CASSHRLAGGNEQFF,TGTGCCAGCAGCCACAGACTAGCGGGAGGAAATGAGCAGTTCTTC
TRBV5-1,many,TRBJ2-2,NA,CASSFLGTSTGELFF,TGCGCCAGCAGCTTCCTCGGGACATCGACCGGGGAGCTGTTTTTT
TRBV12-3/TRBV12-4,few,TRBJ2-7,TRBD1,CASSPGTGRRVSYEQYF,TGTGCCAGCAGTCCAGGGACAGGGAGGAGGGTTTCCTACGAGCAGTACTTC
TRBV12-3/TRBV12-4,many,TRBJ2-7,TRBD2,CASSLRASGATYEQYF,TGTGCCAGCAGTTTACGGGCTAGCGGAGCTACCTACGAGCAGTACTTC
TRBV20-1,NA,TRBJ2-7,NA,CSAPRIDPFYEQCF,TGCAGTGCGCCTCGCATAGACCCATTCTACGAGCAGTGCTTC
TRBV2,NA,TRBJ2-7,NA,CASSELRGFPYEQYF,TGTGCCAGCAGTGAATTACGAGGGTTCCCCTACGAGCAGTACTTC
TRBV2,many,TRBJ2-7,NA,CASSDRSEQYF,TGTGCCAGCAGCGACAGGTCCGAGCAGTACTTC
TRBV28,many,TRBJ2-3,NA,CASSPLLRGTDTQYF,TGTGCCAGCAGCCCCCTCCTCCGGGGCACAGATACGCAGTATTTT
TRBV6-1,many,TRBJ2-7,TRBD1,CASSEATGGYEQYF,TGTGCCAGCAGTGAAGCGACAGGGGGCTACGAGCAGTACTTC
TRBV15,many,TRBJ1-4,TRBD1,CATSSHRTGSPNEKLFF,TGTGCCACCAGCAGCCACAGGACAGGGAGTCCTAATGAAAAACTGTTTTTT
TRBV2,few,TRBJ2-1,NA,CASRIDNEQFF,TGTGCCAGCAGGATCGACAATGAGCAGTTCTTC
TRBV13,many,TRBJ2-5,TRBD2,CASSARAAGGFQETQYF,TGTGCCAGCAGCGCGAGGGCAGCGGGAGGTTTCCAAGAGACCCAGTACTTC